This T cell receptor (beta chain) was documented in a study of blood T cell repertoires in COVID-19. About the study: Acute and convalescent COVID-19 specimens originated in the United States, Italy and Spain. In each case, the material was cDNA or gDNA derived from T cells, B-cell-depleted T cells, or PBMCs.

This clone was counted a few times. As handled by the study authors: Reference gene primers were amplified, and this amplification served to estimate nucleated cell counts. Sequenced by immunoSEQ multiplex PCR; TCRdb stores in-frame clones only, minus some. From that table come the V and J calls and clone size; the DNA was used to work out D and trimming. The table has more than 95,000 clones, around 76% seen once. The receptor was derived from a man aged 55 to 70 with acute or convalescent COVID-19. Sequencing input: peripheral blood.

The CDR3 DNA reads as TGTGCCACCAGCTGGGACTGGAGCAGGGGGGCTTATGGCTACACCTTC. Residues: CATSWDWSRGAYGYTF. This chain uses TRBV15 with TRBJ1-2; 7 bases agree with TRBD1. The J segment lost 5 bases and the V segment lost 5 bases, leaving 14 bases of the junction unmatched. The CDR3 loop spans 16 amino acids. Germline values: CDR1 LNHNV, CDR2 YYDKDF (reference sequence).